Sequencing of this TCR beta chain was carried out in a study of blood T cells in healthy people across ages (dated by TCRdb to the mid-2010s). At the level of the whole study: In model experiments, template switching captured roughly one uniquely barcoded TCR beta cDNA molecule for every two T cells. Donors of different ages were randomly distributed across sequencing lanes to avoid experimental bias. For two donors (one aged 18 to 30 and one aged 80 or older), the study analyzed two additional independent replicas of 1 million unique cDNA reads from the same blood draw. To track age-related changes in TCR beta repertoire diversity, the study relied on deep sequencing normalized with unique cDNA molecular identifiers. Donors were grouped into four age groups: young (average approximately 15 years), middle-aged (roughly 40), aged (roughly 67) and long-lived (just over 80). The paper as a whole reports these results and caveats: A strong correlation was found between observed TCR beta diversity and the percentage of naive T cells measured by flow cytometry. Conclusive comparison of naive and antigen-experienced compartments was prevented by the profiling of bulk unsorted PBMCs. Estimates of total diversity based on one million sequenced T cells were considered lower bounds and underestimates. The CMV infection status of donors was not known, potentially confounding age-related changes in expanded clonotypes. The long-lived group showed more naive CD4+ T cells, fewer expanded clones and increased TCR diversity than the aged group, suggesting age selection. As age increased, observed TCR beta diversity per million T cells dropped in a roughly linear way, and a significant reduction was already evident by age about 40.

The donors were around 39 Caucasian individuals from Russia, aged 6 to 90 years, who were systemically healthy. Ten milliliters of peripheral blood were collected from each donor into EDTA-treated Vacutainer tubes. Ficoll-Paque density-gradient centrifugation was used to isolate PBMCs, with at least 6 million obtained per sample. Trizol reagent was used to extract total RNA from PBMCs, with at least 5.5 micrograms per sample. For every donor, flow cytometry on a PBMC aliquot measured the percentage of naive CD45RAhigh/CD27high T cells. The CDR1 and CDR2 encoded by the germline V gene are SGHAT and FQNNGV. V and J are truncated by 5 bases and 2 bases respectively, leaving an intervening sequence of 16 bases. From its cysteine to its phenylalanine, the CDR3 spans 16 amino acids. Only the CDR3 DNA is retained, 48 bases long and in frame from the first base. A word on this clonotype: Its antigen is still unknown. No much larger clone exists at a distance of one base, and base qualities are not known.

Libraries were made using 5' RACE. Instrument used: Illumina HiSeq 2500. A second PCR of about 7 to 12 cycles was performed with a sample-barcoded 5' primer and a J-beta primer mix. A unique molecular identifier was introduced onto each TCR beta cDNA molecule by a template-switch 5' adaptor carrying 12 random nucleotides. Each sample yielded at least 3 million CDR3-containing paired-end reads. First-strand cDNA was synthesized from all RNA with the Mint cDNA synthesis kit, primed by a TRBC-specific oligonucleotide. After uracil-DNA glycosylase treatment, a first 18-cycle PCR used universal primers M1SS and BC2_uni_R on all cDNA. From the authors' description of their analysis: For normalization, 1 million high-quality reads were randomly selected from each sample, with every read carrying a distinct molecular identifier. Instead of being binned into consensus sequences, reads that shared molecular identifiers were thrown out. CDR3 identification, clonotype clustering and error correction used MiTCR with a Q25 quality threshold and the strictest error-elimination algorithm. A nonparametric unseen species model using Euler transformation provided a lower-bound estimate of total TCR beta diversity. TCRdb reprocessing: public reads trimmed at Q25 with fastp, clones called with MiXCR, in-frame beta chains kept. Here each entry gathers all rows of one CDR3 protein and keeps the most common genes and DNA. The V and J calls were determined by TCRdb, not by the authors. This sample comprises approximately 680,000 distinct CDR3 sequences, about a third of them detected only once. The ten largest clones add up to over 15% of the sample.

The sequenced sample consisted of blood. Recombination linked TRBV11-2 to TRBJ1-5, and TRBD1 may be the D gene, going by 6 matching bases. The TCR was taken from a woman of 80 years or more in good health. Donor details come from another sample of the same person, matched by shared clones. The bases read TGTGCCAGCAGCCCCGGGGTGGGGGCTGGCAATCAGCCCCAGCATTTT. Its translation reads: CASSPGVGAGNQPQHF. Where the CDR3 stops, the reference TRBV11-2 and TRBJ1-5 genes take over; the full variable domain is EAGVAQSPRYKIIEKRQSVAFWCNPISGHATLYWYQQILGQGPKLLIQFQNNGVVDDSQLPKDRFSAERLKGVDSTLKIQPAKLEDSAVYLCASSPGVGAGNQPQHFGDGTRLSIL.